This T cell receptor (beta chain) was identified in a study of blood T cell repertoires in COVID-19. Study overall: Samples representing acute and convalescent COVID-19 were sourced from the United States, Italy and Spain.

Trimming took 3 bases from V and 3 from J; bases not matched to a gene: 14. The V gene's germline CDR1 is SGHRS and CDR2 YFSETQ. The CDR3 contains 18 residues. Authors' methods: Reference gene primer amplification gave nucleated cell count estimates. Assay: immunoSEQ multiplex PCR; the TCRdb copy retains only in-frame clones and omits some. V, J and clone size are those of that table, while D and trimming were read from the DNA. The data contain approximately 220,000 clones, approximately 80% of them singletons. Sequenced: PBMCs or T cells enriched from blood (not recorded which). The clonotype was recovered from a woman aged 40-49 years with acute COVID-19. The chain links TRBV5-1 to TRBJ2-4; 8 bases line up with TRBD2. The CDR3 DNA is TGCGCCAGCAGCTCCGGTTTCGACCAGCGGGAGATCAAAAACATTCAGTACTTC. Amino acid sequence: CASSSGFDQREIKNIQYF.